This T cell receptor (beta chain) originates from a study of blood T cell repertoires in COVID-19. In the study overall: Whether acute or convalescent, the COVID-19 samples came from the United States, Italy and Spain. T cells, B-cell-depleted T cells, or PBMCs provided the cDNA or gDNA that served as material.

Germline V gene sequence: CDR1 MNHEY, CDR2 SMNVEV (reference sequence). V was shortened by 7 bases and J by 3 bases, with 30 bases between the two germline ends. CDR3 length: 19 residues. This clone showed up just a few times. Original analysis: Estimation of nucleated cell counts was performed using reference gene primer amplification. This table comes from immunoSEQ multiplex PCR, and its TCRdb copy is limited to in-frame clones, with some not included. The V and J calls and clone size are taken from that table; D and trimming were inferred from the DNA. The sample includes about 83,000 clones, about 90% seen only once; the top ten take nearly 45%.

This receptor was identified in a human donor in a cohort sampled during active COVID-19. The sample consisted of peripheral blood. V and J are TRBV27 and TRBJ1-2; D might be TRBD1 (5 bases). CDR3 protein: CASTPKPWAGLRLDYGYTF. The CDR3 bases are TGTGCCAGCACCCCGAAACCCTGGGCAGGGCTGAGGCTCGACTATGGCTACACCTTC.